The T cell receptor beta chain described here comes from a study of blood T cell repertoires in COVID-19. Across the study: The origin of the acute and convalescent COVID-19 samples was the United States, Italy and Spain. T cells, B-cell-depleted T cells, or PBMCs supplied cDNA or gDNA.

Original methodology: Reference gene primer amplification yielded estimated nucleated cell counts. Clones were read by immunoSEQ multiplex PCR, and TCRdb kept only the in-frame ones, dropping some. That table is the source of V, J and clone size, and D and trimming were worked out from the DNA. Of under 80,000 clones listed, roughly 86% are singletons. The CDR3 spans 17 residues. Germline V gene lookup returns CDR1 SGDLS and CDR2 YYNGEE. Deletions cut 0 bases from V and 6 bases from J, with 19 bases between. The sequence derives from a man between 60 and 70 years old with acute or convalescent COVID-19. Sequencing was carried out using peripheral blood. The chain links TRBV9 to TRBJ2-1; the D is unclear. CDR3 sequence (DNA): TGTGCCAGCAGCGTAGGAAAGGCAATTGGAAGACTCAATGAGCAGTTCTTC. It translates to CASSVGKAIGRLNEQFF. Based on the CDR3 plus reference TRBV9 and TRBJ2-1, the full variable domain is DSGVTQTPKHLITATGQRVTLRCSPRSGDLSVYWYQQSLDQGLQFLIQYYNGEERAKGNILERFSAQQFPDLHSELNLSSLELGDSALYFCASSVGKAIGRLNEQFFGPGTRLTVL.